Here is one T cell receptor (beta chain) with its context. The antigen is not known. The data originate from a study of shared clonotypes between healthy human individuals. Whole-study results and caveats: Against clonotypes common to all four donors, non-shared ones had lower generation probabilities.

Assay: immunoSEQ multiplex PCR; the TCRdb copy retains only in-frame clones and omits some. The data show under 80,000 clones, under 65% seen once. Between the trimmed V and J ends, which lost 10 bases and 1 base, there was a span of 17 bases. CDR3 length: 14 residues. Germline V lookup: CDR1 SGHTA, CDR2 FQGNSA. The sample comprised memory CD8+ T cells sorted from blood. The subset: CD45RO+ cells pooled with CCR7-negative TemRA cells. The clonotype originates from a man aged 25 to 40 in good health. The chain carries TRBV7-2 and TRBJ2-7; a weak D match, TRBD1 (6 bases). Here the CDR3 DNA reads TGTGCCACCGCATCACAGGGTGGATCCTACGAGCAGTACTTC. Amino acids: CATASQGGSYEQYF.